This TCR beta chain was identified during a study of identical twins. Points from the study as a whole: While abundant cord blood beta clonotypes carried fewer insertions, memory repertoires showed no such pattern.

This clonotype showed up many times. Its antigen remains unknown. TCRdb fed the 5' RACE reads into MiXCR, producing one record per CDR3 protein. The sample holds about 720,000 distinct CDR3 sequences, approximately 9% seen once. V was cut by 4 bases and J by 5 bases, with 9 bases left in between. CDR3 size: 13 residues. These data were also filed under a second study, of yellow fever vaccine responses in identical twins.

What was sequenced was PBMCs. This TCR derives from a woman in her late teens or twenties in good health. V gene TRBV12-3 or TRBV12-4 combines with J gene TRBJ2-1; D is unclear. The chain's CDR3 is CASSSRTDNEQFF. In DNA, the CDR3 is TGTGCCAGCAGTTCCCGGACCGACAATGAGCAGTTCTTC.